Listed here is a single TCR beta chain. These data originate in a study of PD-L1 blockade in urothelial cancer. The germline V and J ends were trimmed by 5 bases and 6 bases, with 8 bases remaining between them. The CDR3 has 11 residues. From germline, CDR1 is SGHVS and CDR2 FNYEAQ. Here immunoSEQ multiplex PCR was the method, and the copy in TCRdb shows in-frame clones only, minus some. The repertoire holds about 81,000 clones, with around 89% as singletons. Time point here: pretreatment peripheral blood. This rearrangement joins TRBV7-6 to TRBJ2-7, with TRBD2 as a possible D gene (5 bases). This clonotype was obtained from a woman of 80 years or more with urothelial cancer. The material sequenced was PBMCs, taken around atezolizumab (anti-PD-L1) treatment. CDR3 nucleotide sequence: TGTGCCAGCAGCCGAGGAGGCGAGCAGTACTTC. Amino acid sequence: CASSRGGEQYF.